This TCR beta chain is drawn from a study of cytomegalovirus exposure and HLA in healthy donors (dated by TCRdb to 2016 to 2017). General notes on the study: According to an earlier analysis of several hundred of the donors, roughly 180 million T cells yielded 90 million to 130 million unique TCR beta sequences and about 300 Gb of sequence data. An early release covering about 600 HLA-typed donors comprised 250 to 350 gigabases of sequencing data and tens of millions of unique TCR sequences. The genetic ancestry cluster associated with self-reported Caucasian donors included about 81% of the approximately 410 genotyped donors. The study aimed to test whether cataloging public T cell receptors could reveal signatures of past pathogen exposure. The T cell repertoires of 700 or so subjects were profiled by immunosequencing and related to cytomegalovirus serostatus. Besides the first cohort of more than 650 subjects, a separate validation cohort made up of 120 different subjects was used. To predict cytomegalovirus infection status, the study brought together high-throughput TCR immunosequencing, statistical association of individual TCRs with disease status, and machine learning. A later analysis re-examined previously published TCR beta repertoires from more than 550 donors and added high-resolution HLA genotyping to investigate patterns of TCR occurrence. In the later analysis, no new phenotypic data were used to find candidate immune exposures; instead, reliance was placed on TCR beta sequences and their occurrence across donors. To decide whether each TCR beta V gene segment behaved as functional or pseudogenic, an earlier analysis of some 600 of the donors relied on high-throughput TCR beta sequencing. Donor age, sex, ethnicity and CMV serostatus were compiled together with the repertoire data. A later genetic analysis used genome-wide SNP genotypes for 398 of the 666 donors, treating that subset as a discovery cohort. Every discovery cohort repertoire had been produced on one sequencing platform. Class I and class II HLA loci were covered by the typing at four-digit resolution. The number of donors typed differed by locus, with about 629-630 for A, B, C, DRB1 and DQB1, roughly 520 for DQA1, 600 to 610 for DPA1, and some 450 for DPB1. Roughly five DR-DQ haplotypes were handled as single units for association and clustering, since linkage in the cohort was strong. On average, over 200,000 unique TCR beta nucleotide sequences were sequenced per donor among a few hundred genotyped donors of the cohort, with roughly 18% of those sequences being non-productive.

Library construction relied on the immunoSEQ multiplex PCR assay. For the multiplex PCR, a mixture combining 60 forward primers for TCR Vbeta segments and 13 reverse primers for TCR Jbeta segments was used. A multiplex PCR assay on genomic DNA amplified the CDR3 region of rearranged TCR beta genes. The Illumina HiSeq System was used to sequence the amplified TCR beta libraries as 87-base-pair reads. On the authors' methods: In a later analysis, 70 million to 95 million unique TCR beta chains were counted across the 500 to 700 repertoires, and approximately 11 million of these chains were shared by at least two donors. To remove PCR and sequencing errors, raw reads were error-corrected and collapsed into unique sequences using a nearest-neighbor algorithm that merged closely related sequences. To assign V, D and J gene segments, CDR3 sequences were aligned to IMGT reference sequences. For a sequence to be retained, at least a six-nucleotide match to both a V gene segment and a J gene segment was required. Rearrangements were called productive when the CDR3 lacked stop codons and stayed in frame with V and J; all others were non-productive. Following IMGT convention, CDR3 was defined as the stretch from the second conserved V-encoded cysteine to the conserved J-encoded phenylalanine. Sequences without an unambiguous match to a single V gene segment were excluded from the earlier analysis of 500 to 700 of the donors. In an earlier analysis of around 590 of the donors, a V segment was called functional when productive rearrangements were above 56.7%, and segregating when the standard deviation between donors exceeded 5%. A statistical classification framework was built for diagnosing cytomegalovirus status from the catalog of TCR beta chain sequences. In a later analysis, V and J genes were assigned by comparing TCR nucleotide sequences against IMGT/GENE-DB human TR gene sequences. The TCRdist pipeline was used in a later analysis to assign CDR3 sequences and most-parsimonious VDJ recombination scenarios. A later analysis defined each TCR beta chain by its CDR3 amino acid sequence plus V-gene family, and excluded reads lacking a unique V-gene family. As a way to deal with suspected cross-contamination and a sequencing artifact, a later analysis dropped roughly 620 nucleotide sequences that were highly shared and had low generation probability. A later analysis calculated a clonal expansion index for each public chain from normalized within-repertoire ranks of inferred template counts. A later analysis computed generation probabilities with a VDJ recombination model fitted to out-of-frame rearrangements, and checked the results against IGoR. A later analysis scored TCR-TCR, TCR-HLA and TCR-CMV co-occurrence with hypergeometric tests, applying a repertoire-size bias correction to TCR pairs. To estimate false discovery rates, a later analysis permuted the HLA or CMV assignments 20 times. In a later analysis, co-occurring TCRs were grouped using DBSCAN, with TCRdist sequence similarity added in when clustering inside HLA-allele-positive subsets. For co-occurrence clustering, repertoires with fewer than 30,000 or more than 120,000 public chains were excluded, along with about five repertoires with anomalous nucleotide sharing. TCRdb limited this immuneACCESS table to in-frame rearrangements with V and J called. A share of clones is missing; checked studies link under half to unresolved V genes, and the rest is unexplained. V and J calls plus clone size are reproduced from that table; the DNA served to infer D and trimming. The sample includes some 160,000 clones, with around 74% observed a single time. Of the sample, around 1.5% falls within the top ten clones.

The cohort was made up of 666 healthy bone marrow donors. At the time of sampling, every cohort member was nominally healthy, though immune exposures that went unrecorded were likely present. The donor tested CMV seronegative, placing the donor among the 350 or so seronegative members of the cohort. A peripheral blood sample was provided by each donor, and peripheral blood mononuclear cells were used for TCR beta sequencing. The Qiagen DNeasy Blood Extraction Kit was used to extract genomic DNA from the blood cell samples. Comment on this clone: It has no known antigen specificity. No base quality information exists; no much larger clone differs at one position.

What the work shows at the level of the full study, not this receptor alone: A later analysis associated 15,000 or so TCR beta sequences with specific HLA alleles at a false discovery rate of 0.05. In a later genetic analysis, a missense DCLRE1C variant was associated with V-gene and J-gene trimming of TCR beta chains, and the association was replicated in an independent cohort. When HLA alleles, especially DR and DQ, strongly co-occurred, attributing TCR associations to individual alleles was difficult. Compared with the approximately 720-donor mean, donors in an Asian-associated ancestry cluster had fewer N-insertions in productive TCRs, according to a later genetic analysis. A cluster of highly shared sequence variants was judged likely to be a technical artifact of the sequencing pipeline. Linkage disequilibrium might explain the correlated functional status among segregating V segments, but an unknown experimental factor could not be ruled out. Some IMGT-functional V segments, including TRBV6-2 and TRBV6-3, could not be told apart with the 87-base-pair reads, so those segments were excluded. A later analysis found that HLA-associated TCR beta chains were more clonally expanded and had lower generation probabilities than equally common non-associated chains. Presence/absence analyses assumed roughly uniform sequencing depth across donors, an assumption that may not hold. A further reported finding was that TCR beta sequences accurately predicted the HLA-A and HLA-B alleles for most subjects in the first cohort. Most TCR sequences were seen in very few donors, while some public TCRs were found in many individuals. A total of fewer than 200 TCR beta chains were listed by the study as associated with cytomegalovirus. In a later analysis, several top co-occurrence clusters were reported to appear linked to parvovirus B19, influenza, CMV and Epstein-Barr virus. In a later analysis, most CMV-associated TCR beta chains were found to appear HLA-restricted, with HLA associations seemingly driven largely by CMV exposure. A few of the identified cytomegalovirus-associated TCR beta chains were confirmed in vitro to be specific for cytomegalovirus antigens. The authors suggested that the approach could potentially be extended to other disease states and immunological phenotypes. Immune exposure information for the cohort was limited to CMV serostatus. The cohort was sequenced for TCR beta chains only, and without alpha or paired-chain data the features that could be detected were limited. Broadly in line with IMGT annotations, most TCR beta V segments showed up in productive rearrangements about 87% or about 30% of the time in an earlier analysis of 450 to 600 of the donors. Because HLA typing was unavailable for some donors at each locus, only the typed subset was used in association tests. The classifier was reported to diagnose cytomegalovirus status with high specificity and sensitivity in both the original and validation cohorts. Because counts were too low, approximately 18 rarely observed V segments, including chromosome 9 orphons, were excluded from the earlier analysis of under 650 of the donors. According to a later analysis, TCR association rates differed among HLA loci, with DRB1 alleles showing the most associated TCRs and HLA-C alleles showing the fewest.

The germline V end is reduced by 1 base and the J end by 4 bases; junction bases left unmatched: 6. From a lookup of the germline V gene, CDR1 and CDR2 are LGHNA and YNFKEQ. The CDR3 measures 17 amino acids from cysteine to phenylalanine. Here the CDR3 DNA is all that survives: 51 bases in frame from base 1. The sequencing sample was made of PBMCs. The V gene is TRBV4-2 and the J gene is TRBJ2-6; 8 central nucleotides agree with TRBD1. The source of this sequence is a woman aged 25 to 39 in good health and CMV-seronegative. The DNA is as follows: TGTGCCAGCAGCCAAGCAGGGGGCAGGCTCGGGGCCAACGTCCTGACTTTC. Its protein reads: CASSQAGGRLGANVLTF.